The T cell receptor (beta chain) under discussion was sequenced for a study of T-cell memory formation after mild COVID-19. This clonotype was seen at least ten times. V lost 4 bases to trimming and J lost 2 bases; unmatched junction nucleotides: 5. CDR1 is SGHRS, CDR2 YFSETQ, per germline. CDR3 length: 14 amino acids. TCRdb recomputed calls from the 5' RACE reads with MiXCR, one row per CDR3 protein. This sample has 290,000 or so distinct CDR3 sequences, with approximately 19% found just once. Sequenced material: PBMCs or a T cell subset sorted from them (not recorded which). The sequence derives from a man aged 18 to 35 who had mild COVID-19 (a few samples of this study predate the infection). Cell type and time point are not known. The chain combines TRBV5-1 with TRBJ1-1; 7 bases are a match to TRBD1. The CDR3, as DNA: TGCGCCAGCAGCGAGGGACAGCCTAACACTGAAGCTTTCTTT. This sequence encodes CASSEGQPNTEAFF.